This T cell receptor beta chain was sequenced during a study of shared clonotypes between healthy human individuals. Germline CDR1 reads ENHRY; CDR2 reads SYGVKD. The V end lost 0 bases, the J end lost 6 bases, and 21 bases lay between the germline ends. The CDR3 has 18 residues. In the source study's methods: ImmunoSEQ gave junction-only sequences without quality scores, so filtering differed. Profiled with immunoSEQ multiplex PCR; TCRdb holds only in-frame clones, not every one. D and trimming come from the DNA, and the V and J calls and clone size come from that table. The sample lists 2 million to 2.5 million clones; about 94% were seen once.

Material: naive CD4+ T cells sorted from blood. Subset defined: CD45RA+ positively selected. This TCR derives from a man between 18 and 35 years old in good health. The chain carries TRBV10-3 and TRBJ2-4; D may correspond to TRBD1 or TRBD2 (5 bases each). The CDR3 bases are TGTGCCATCAGTGAGTCAGAGGGGCAAGGATTAAGTAGAAACATTCAGTACTTC. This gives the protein CAISESEGQGLSRNIQYF.